One sample yielded the 21 T cell receptor beta chains listed below, sequenced in a study of cytomegalovirus exposure and HLA in healthy donors. In the PCR, 60 Vbeta and 13 Jbeta primers were used. Using immunoSEQ multiplex PCR, the repertoire was profiled, and TCRdb retains in-frame clones only, with some absent. The table shows 120,000 or so clones, with approximately 81% occurring only once. Sequenced input: PBMCs. The receptors here all came from a man between 18 and 29 years old in good health and CMV-seropositive.

The chain couples TRBV6-6 to TRBJ1-1; D is possibly TRBD1 (6 bases). This CDR3 is 13 amino acids long. Germline CDR1 reads MNHNY; CDR2 reads SVGAGI (reference sequence). With 2 bases removed from V and 6 bases from J, the gap between germline ends came to 10 bases. CDR3 amino acids: CASSYPQGPEAFF. For the CDR3, the DNA is TGTGCCAGCAGTTACCCCCAGGGGCCTGAAGCTTTCTTT.

This chain connects TRBV5-6 to TRBJ2-7; the D is unclear. The germline CDR1 and CDR2 sequences are SGHDT and YYEEEE. This CDR3 region has 14 residues. V lost 3 bases and J lost 4, with 14 bases in between. The CDR3 loop reads CASSSTHHVYEQYF. DNA for the CDR3: TGTGCCAGCAGCTCCACTCACCACGTGTACGAGCAGTACTTC.

The genes are TRBV7-7 and TRBJ2-3; no firm D call. Germline V CDR1 and CDR2: SSHAT, FNYEAQ (reference sequence). V shed 5 bases and J shed 4 bases, with 10 bases lying between them. This CDR3 spans 13 amino acids. The CDR3 spells CASSPSRADTQYF. In DNA form, the CDR3 reads TGTGCCAGCAGCCCGTCCCGGGCAGATACGCAGTATTTT.

This CDR3 reads CASSHPRSSSSSSADTQYF. CDR3 coding DNA: TGTGCCAGCAGCCATCCCCGGAGCTCTAGCTCGTCTTCAGCAGATACGCAGTATTTT. The chain couples TRBV5-6 to TRBJ2-3; D possibly corresponds to TRBD2 (5 bases). V dropped 4 bases and J dropped 4 bases, with 28 bases sitting between them. The CDR3 spans 19 residues. Per the germline V gene, CDR1 is SGHDT and CDR2 is YYEEEE.

The chain uses TRBV30 and TRBJ1-4, with TRBD1 matching 9 bases. The CDR3 extends over 17 amino acids. From germline, CDR1 is GTSNPN and CDR2 SVGIG (reference sequence). With V trimmed by 5 bases and J by 8 bases, 18 bases remained unmatched. The CDR3 DNA reads TGTGCCTGGCATCAACCGGGACAGGGTACAATTCGGGAAAAACTGTTTTTT. This translates into CAWHQPGQGTIREKLFF.

The chain couples TRBV6-6 to TRBJ1-1, with 7 bases lining up with TRBD1. CDR1 is MNHNY, CDR2 SVGAGI, per germline (reference sequence). V trimming: 6 bases; J trimming: 7 bases; junction bases outside the gene matches: 8. CDR3 length equals 13 residues. Here the CDR3 reads CASSPRDSFEAFF. DNA for the CDR3: TGTGCCAGCAGCCCCCGGGACAGCTTTGAAGCTTTCTTT.

This clone was counted between two and nine times. The chain is built from TRBV19 and TRBJ1-5; D possibly corresponds to TRBD1 (6 bases). Germline CDR1 and CDR2: LNHDA and SQIVND (reference sequence). The ends were cut back, 8 bases at V and 0 bases at J, with 14 bases in the middle. This CDR3 is 15 amino acids long. The CDR3: CASVTGLYSNQPQHF. CDR3 bases: TGTGCCAGTGTGACAGGTCTTTATAGCAATCAGCCCCAGCATTTT.

The chain employs TRBV21-1 and TRBJ2-7; TRBD1, the D gene given by the table, was not confirmed from the DNA. TRBV21-1 constitutes a pseudogene. CDR3 length: 16 amino acids. In nucleotides, the CDR3 is TGTGCCAGCAGCAAAGCTCCAGGCCATAGCTCCTACGAGCAGTACTTC. Its protein product is CASSKAPGHSSYEQYF.

The V call is TRBV5-6, the J call TRBJ2-2; the match to TRBD1 covers 10 bases. CDR1 SGHDT and CDR2 YYEEEE come from the germline V gene. The CDR3 is 15 residues long. V shed 3 bases, J shed 5 bases, and the junction held 4 bases outside the gene matches. The CDR3 DNA sequence: TGTGCCAGCAGCTGGGGACAGGGGAGGACCGGGGAGCTGTTTTTT. Protein sequence: CASSWGQGRTGELFF.

This clone was seen only once. DNA of the CDR3: TGTGCCAGCAGCCGATACCGACTAGCTAAGAACACCGGGGAGCTGTTTTTT. Protein: CASSRYRLAKNTGELFF. The rearrangement links TRBV11-2 to TRBJ2-2; 7 nucleotides align to TRBD2. Germline V gene lookup returns CDR1 SGHAT and CDR2 FQNNGV. CDR3 length equals 17 residues. The trim removed 5 bases at V and 1 base at J, leaving 10 bases unmatched.

The gene calls are TRBV5-6 and TRBJ2-7; TRBD1 matches at 7 bases. V was pared by 3 bases and J by 2 bases, with 8 bases of the junction left unmatched. Germline V gives CDR1 SGHDT, CDR2 YYEEEE. The CDR3 loop spans 15 amino acids. As DNA, the CDR3 is TGTGCCAGCAGCTCCGAGACAGGGTACCCCTACGAGCAGTACTTC. Protein product: CASSSETGYPYEQYF.

V gene TRBV13 combines with J gene TRBJ1-2; D remains unclear. This CDR3 spans 13 amino acids. Germline assignment: CDR1 PRHDT and CDR2 FYEKMQ (reference sequence). V lost 0 bases and J 6 bases, leaving 8 bases between the germline ends. CDR3 nucleotides: TGTGCCAGCAGCTTAGGTCCCCAGGATGGCTACACCTTC. Protein sequence: CASSLGPQDGYTF.

The chain couples TRBV30 to TRBJ1-1, with D tentatively TRBD1 (5 bases). This CDR3 has 13 amino acids. Trimming took off 1 base at V and 6 bases at J, with 12 bases between the two ends. Germline lookup yields CDR1 GTSNPN and CDR2 SVGIG (reference sequence). In nucleotides, the CDR3 is TGTGCCTGGAGTGCCTCGGGGGTATCTGAAGCTTTCTTT. Translation: CAWSASGVSEAFF.

The chain couples TRBV5-1 to TRBJ2-5; a possible D gene is TRBD1 (5 bases). V lost 2 bases and J lost 0, with 8 bases in between. The CDR3 extends over 14 amino acids. Per germline, CDR1 SGHRS and CDR2 YFSETQ. DNA for the CDR3: TGCGCCAGCAGCTTATTCAGGGACCAAGAGACCCAGTACTTC. Its protein is CASSLFRDQETQYF.

J is TRBJ1-5 and V is TRBV12-5; D remains ambiguous. V was shortened by 5 bases and J by 5 bases, with 4 bases between the two germline ends. CDR1 LGHNT and CDR2 FRNRAP come from the germline V gene. The CDR3 spans 11 residues. The CDR3 DNA reads TGTGCTAGTGGTACTCATCAGCCCCAGCATTTT. Its protein is CASGTHQPQHF.

The gene calls are TRBV7-9 and TRBJ2-1; a weak D match, TRBD2 (6 bases). The CDR3 contains 14 residues. CDR1 SEHNR and CDR2 FQNEAQ come from the germline V gene (reference sequence). V was shortened by 3 bases and J by 7 bases, with 13 bases between the two germline ends. DNA of the CDR3: TGTGCCAGCAGCTTTACCGGGACTTCGAATGAGCAGTTCTTC. Its protein product is CASSFTGTSNEQFF.

The genes are TRBV2 and TRBJ2-4, with D uncertain. The germline V gene has CDR1 SNHLY and CDR2 FYNNEI. The CDR3 length is 11 residues. V was cut by 6 bases and J by 13 bases, with 13 bases left in between. CDR3 sequence: CASRTPLEQYF. In DNA form, the CDR3 reads TGTGCCAGCAGGACCCCACTGGAGCAGTACTTC.

With respect to this clone: The sample has other DNA sequences that encode this CDR3 too. The CDR3 nucleotides are TGTGCCAGCAGCGTCGGGGGGGTGGGTACTGAAGCTTTCTTT. Translating it yields CASSVGGVGTEAFF. This sequence joins TRBV9 and TRBJ1-1; tentative D call: TRBD1 (5 bases). Germline V CDR1 and CDR2: SGDLS, YYNGEE. This CDR3 contains 14 residues. The V end was cut by 2 bases, the J end by 5 bases, with 13 bases between.

V and J are TRBV4-3 and TRBJ2-1, with TRBD2 identical over 7 bases. V trimming: 0 bases; J trimming: 5 bases; junction bases outside the gene matches: 4. The length of the CDR3 is 15 residues. Per germline, CDR1 LGHNA and CDR2 YSLEER. In DNA, the CDR3 is TGCGCCAGCAGCCAAGATCTAGCGGCTAACAATGAGCAGTTCTTC. It codes for CASSQDLAANNEQFF.

The CDR3 DNA follows: TGTGCCAGCAGCTCCGCTGGACTAGCGAGACACAATGAGCAGTTCTTC. Translation: CASSSAGLARHNEQFF. This chain joins TRBV5-6 and TRBJ2-1, with 9 bases identical to TRBD2. The CDR3 runs 16 residues. The germline V gene has CDR1 SGHDT and CDR2 YYEEEE. J was trimmed by 5 bases and V by 3 bases; bases with no gene match: 9.

This sequence joins TRBV9 and TRBJ1-2; TRBD1 might be the D (6 bases). Trimming stripped 1 base from V and 2 bases from J, with 24 bases between. Germline CDR1 and CDR2: SGDLS and YYNGEE. The CDR3 loop spans 19 amino acids. CDR3 nucleotide sequence: TGTGCCAGCAGCGTATCCCCCGGGGGCTTGGGGGGGGGCAACTATGGCTACACCTTC. Translation: CASSVSPGGLGGGNYGYTF.